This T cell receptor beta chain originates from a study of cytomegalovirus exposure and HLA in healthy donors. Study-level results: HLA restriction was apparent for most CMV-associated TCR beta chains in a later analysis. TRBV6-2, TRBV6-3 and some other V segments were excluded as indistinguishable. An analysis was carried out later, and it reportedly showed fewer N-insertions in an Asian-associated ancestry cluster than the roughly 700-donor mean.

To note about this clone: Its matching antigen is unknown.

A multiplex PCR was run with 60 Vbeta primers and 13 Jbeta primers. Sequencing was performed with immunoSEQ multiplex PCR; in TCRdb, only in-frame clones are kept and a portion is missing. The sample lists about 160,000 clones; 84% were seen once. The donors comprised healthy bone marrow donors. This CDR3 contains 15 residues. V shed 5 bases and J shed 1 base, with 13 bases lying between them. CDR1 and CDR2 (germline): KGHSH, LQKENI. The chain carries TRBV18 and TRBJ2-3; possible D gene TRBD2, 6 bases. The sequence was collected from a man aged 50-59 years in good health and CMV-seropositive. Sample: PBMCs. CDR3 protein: CASSSTPGGTDTQYF. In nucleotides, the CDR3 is TGTGCCAGCTCATCAACCCCGGGGGGCACAGATACGCAGTATTTT.